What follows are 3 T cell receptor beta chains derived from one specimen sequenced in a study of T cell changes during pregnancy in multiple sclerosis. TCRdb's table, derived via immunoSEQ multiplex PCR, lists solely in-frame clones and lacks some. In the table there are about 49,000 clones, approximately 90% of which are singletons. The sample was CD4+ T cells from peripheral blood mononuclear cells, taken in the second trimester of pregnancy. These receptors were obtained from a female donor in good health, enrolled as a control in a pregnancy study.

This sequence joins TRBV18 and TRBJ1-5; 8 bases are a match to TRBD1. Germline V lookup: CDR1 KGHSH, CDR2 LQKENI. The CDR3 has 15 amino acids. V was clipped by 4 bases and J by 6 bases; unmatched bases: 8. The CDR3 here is CASSQNDRGGQPQHF. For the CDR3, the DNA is TGTGCCAGCTCACAAAACGACAGGGGAGGTCAGCCCCAGCATTTT.

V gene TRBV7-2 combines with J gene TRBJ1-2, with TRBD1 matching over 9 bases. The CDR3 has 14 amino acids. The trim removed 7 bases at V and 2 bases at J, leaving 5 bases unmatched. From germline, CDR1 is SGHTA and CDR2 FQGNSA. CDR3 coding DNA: TGTGCCAGCATCCCGACAGGGGGAAACTATGGCTACACCTTC. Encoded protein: CASIPTGGNYGYTF.

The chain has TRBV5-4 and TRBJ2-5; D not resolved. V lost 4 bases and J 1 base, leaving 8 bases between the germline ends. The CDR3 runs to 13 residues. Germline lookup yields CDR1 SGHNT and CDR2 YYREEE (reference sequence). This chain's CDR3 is CASSLPTQETQYF. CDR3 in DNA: TGTGCCAGCAGCCTACCTACCCAAGAGACCCAGTACTTC.